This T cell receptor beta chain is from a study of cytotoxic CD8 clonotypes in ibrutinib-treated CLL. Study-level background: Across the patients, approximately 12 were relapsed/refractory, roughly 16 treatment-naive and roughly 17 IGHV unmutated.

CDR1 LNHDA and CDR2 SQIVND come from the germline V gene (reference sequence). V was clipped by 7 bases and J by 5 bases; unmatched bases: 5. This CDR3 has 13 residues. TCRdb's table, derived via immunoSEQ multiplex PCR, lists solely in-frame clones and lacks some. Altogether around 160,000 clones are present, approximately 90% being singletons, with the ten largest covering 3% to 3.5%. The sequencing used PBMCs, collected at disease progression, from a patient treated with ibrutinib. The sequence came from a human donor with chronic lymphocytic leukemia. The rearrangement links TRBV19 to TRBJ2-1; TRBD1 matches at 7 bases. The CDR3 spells CASTNRGHNEQFF. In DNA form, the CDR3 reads TGTGCCAGTACCAACAGGGGCCACAATGAGCAGTTCTTC.